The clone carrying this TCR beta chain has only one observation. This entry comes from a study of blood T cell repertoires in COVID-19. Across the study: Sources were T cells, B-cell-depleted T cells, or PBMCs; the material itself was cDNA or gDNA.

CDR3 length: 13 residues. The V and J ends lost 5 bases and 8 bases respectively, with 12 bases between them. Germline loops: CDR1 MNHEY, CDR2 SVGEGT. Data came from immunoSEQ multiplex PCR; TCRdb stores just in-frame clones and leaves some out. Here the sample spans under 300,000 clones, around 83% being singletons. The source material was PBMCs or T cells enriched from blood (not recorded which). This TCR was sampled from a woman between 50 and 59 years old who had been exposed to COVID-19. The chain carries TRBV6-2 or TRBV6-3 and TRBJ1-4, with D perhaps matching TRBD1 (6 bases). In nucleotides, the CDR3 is TGTGCCAGCAGTAACTACAGGGACGAAAAACTGTTTTTT. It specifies CASSNYRDEKLFF.